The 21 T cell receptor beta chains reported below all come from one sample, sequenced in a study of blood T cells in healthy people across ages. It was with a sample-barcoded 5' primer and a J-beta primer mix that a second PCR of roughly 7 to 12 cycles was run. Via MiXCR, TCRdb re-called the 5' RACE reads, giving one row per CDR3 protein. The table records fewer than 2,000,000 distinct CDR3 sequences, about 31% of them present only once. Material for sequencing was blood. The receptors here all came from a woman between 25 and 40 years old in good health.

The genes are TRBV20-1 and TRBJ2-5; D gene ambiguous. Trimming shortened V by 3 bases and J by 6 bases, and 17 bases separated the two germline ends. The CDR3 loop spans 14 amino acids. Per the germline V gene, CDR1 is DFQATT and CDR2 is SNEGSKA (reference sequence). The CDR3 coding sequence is TGCAGTGCTAGTGGCAGCTTGATTTGCCAGACCCAGTACTTC. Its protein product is CSASGSLICQTQYF.

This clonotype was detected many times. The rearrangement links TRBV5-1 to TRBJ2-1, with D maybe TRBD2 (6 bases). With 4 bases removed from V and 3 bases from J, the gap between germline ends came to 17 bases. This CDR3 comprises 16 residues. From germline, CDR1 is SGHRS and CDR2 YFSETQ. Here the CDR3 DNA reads TGCGCCAGCAGCCCCCTCGGGAGCGGGCTCTACAATGAGCAGTTCTTC. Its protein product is CASSPLGSGLYNEQFF.

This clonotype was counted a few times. CDR3: CAISEEERGLTRNQPQHF. The CDR3 nucleotides are TGTGCCATCAGTGAGGAAGAGAGGGGACTGACACGCAATCAGCCCCAGCATTTT. The chain joins TRBV10-3 to TRBJ1-5; tentatively, D is TRBD1 (5 bases). Per germline, CDR1 ENHRY and CDR2 SYGVKD. The CDR3 is 18 residues long. Between the trimmed V and J ends, which lost 2 bases and 2 bases, there was a span of 19 bases.

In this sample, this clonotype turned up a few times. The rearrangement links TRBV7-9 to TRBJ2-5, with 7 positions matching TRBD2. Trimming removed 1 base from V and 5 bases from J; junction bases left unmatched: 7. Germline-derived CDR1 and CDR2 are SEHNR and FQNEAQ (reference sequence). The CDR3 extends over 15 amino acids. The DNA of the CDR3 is TGTGCCAGCAGCTTAGGGACTAGGGGATGGGAGACCCAGTACTTC. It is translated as CASSLGTRGWETQYF.

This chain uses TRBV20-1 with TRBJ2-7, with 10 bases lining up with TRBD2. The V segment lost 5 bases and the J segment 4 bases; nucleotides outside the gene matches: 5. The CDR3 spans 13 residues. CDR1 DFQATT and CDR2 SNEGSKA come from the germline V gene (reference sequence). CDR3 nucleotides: TGCAGTGCTCCGACTAGCGGGTGGTACGAGCAGTACTTC. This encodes CSAPTSGWYEQYF.

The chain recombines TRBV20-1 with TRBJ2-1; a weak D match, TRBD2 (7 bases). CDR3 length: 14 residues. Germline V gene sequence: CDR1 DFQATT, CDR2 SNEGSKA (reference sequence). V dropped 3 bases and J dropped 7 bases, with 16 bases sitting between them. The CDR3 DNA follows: TGCAGTGCTAGCGGGGGGCGGTTGAGTAATGAGCAGTTCTTC. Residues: CSASGGRLSNEQFF.

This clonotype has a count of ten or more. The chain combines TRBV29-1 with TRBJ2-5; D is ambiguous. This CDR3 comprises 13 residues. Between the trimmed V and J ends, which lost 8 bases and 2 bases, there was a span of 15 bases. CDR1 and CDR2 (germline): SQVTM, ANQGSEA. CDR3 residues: CSFPRTGQETQYF. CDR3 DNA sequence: TGCAGCTTCCCGCGGACGGGTCAAGAGACCCAGTACTTC.

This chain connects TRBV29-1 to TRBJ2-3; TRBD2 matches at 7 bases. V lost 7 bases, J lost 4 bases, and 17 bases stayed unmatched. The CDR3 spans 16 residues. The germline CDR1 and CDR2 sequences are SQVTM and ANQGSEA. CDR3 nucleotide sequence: TGCAGCGCCGACGTCTCTGGCGGGAGTAGGGCAGATACGCAGTATTTT. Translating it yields CSADVSGGSRADTQYF.

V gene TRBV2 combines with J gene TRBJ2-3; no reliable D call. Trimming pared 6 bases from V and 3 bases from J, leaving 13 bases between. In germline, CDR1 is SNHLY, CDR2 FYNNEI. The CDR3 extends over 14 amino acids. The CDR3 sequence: CASSEVGKTDTQYF. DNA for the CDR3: TGTGCCAGCAGCGAGGTTGGAAAAACAGATACGCAGTATTTT.

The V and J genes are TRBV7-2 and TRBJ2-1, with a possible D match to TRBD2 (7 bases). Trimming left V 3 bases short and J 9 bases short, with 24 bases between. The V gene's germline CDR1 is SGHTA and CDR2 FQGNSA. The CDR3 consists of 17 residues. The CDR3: CASSFISRGGGRGEQFF. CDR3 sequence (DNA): TGTGCCAGCAGCTTTATAAGTAGAGGCGGGGGCCGGGGTGAGCAGTTCTTC.

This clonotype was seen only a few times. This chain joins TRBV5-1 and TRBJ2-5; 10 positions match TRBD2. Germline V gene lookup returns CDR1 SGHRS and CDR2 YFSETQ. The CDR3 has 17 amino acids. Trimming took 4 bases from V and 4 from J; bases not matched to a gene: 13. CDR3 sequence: CASSPKAGLATRETQYF. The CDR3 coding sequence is TGCGCCAGCAGCCCCAAGGCGGGACTAGCGACCCGAGAGACCCAGTACTTC. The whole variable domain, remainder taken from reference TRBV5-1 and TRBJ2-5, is KAGVTQTPRYLIKTRGQQVTLSCSPISGHRSVSWYQQTPGQGLQFLFEYFSETQRNKGNFPGRFSGRQFSNSRSEMNVSTLELGDSALYLCASSPKAGLATRETQYFGPGTRLLVL.

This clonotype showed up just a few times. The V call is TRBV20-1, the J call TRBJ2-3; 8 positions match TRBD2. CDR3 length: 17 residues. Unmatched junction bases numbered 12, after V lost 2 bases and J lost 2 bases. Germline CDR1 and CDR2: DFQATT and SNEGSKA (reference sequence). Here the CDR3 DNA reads TGCAGTGCTAGACGAGACCCAGCGGGAGCTCTCACAGATACGCAGTATTTT. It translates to CSARRDPAGALTDTQYF.

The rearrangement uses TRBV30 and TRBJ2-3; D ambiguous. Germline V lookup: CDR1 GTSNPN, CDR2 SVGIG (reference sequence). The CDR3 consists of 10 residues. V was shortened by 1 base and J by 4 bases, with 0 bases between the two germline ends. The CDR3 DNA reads TGTGCCTGGAGTGCAGATACGCAGTATTTT. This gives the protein CAWSADTQYF. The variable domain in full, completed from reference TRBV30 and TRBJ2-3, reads SQTIHQWPATLVQPVGSPLSLECTVEGTSNPNLYWYRQAAGRGLQLLFYSVGIGQISSEVPQNLSASRPQDRQFILSSKKLLLSDSGFYLCAWSADTQYFGPGTRLTVL.

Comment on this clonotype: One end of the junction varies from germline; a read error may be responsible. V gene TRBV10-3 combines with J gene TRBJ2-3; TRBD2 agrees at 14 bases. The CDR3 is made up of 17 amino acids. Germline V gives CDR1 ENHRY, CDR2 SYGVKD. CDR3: CAVSAGTSGGLTDTQYF. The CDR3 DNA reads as TGCGCCGTCAGTGCTGGGACTAGCGGGGGCCTCACAGATACGCAGTATTTT.

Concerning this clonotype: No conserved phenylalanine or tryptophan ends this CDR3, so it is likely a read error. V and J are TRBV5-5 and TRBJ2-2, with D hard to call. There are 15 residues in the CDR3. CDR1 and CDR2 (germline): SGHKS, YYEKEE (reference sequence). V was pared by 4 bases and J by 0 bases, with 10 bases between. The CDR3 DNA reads TGTGCCAGCAGCGCTGACAAGACGAACACCGGGGAGCTGTTTCTT. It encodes CASSADKTNTGELFL.

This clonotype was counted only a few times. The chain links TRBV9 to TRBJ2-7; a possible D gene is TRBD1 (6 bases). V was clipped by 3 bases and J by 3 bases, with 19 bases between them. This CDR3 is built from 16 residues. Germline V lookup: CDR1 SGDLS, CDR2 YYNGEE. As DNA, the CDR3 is TGTGCCAGCAGCGCCCAGGGCAGGGGAATCTACTACGAGCAGTACTTC. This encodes CASSAQGRGIYYEQYF.

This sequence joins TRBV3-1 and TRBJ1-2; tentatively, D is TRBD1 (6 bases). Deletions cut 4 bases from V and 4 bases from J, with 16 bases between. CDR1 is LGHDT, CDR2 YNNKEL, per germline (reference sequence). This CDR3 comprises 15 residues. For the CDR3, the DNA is TGTGCCAGCAGCCCCGCTGGGGGCTTTGGCTATGGCTACACCTTC. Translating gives CASSPAGGFGYGYTF.

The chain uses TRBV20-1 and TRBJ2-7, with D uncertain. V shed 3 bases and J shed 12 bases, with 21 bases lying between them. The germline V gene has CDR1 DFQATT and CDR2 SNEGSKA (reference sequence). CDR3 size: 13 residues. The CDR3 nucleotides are TGCAGTGCTAGGGAATCCATGCCAGAGACCCGGTACTTC. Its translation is CSARESMPETRYF.

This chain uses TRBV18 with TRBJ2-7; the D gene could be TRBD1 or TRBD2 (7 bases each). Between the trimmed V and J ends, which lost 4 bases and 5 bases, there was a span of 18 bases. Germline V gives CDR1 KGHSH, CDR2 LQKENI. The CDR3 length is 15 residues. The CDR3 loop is CASSREGAKSDEQYF. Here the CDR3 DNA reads TGTGCCAGCTCACGGGAGGGGGCCAAATCCGACGAGCAGTACTTC.

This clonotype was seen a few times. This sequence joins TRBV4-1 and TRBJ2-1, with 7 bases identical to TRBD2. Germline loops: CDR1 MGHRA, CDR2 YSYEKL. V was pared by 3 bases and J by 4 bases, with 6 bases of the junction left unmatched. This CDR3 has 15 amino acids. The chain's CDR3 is CASSHPGLYYNEQFF. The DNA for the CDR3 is TGCGCCAGCAGCCACCCGGGACTATATTACAATGAGCAGTTCTTC.

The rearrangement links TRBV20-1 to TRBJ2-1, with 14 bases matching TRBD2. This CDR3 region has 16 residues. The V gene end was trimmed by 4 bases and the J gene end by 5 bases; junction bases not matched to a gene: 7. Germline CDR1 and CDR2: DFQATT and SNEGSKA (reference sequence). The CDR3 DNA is TGCAGTGCTACCAGGACTAGCGGGGGGATCCACAATGAGCAGTTCTTC. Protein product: CSATRTSGGIHNEQFF.